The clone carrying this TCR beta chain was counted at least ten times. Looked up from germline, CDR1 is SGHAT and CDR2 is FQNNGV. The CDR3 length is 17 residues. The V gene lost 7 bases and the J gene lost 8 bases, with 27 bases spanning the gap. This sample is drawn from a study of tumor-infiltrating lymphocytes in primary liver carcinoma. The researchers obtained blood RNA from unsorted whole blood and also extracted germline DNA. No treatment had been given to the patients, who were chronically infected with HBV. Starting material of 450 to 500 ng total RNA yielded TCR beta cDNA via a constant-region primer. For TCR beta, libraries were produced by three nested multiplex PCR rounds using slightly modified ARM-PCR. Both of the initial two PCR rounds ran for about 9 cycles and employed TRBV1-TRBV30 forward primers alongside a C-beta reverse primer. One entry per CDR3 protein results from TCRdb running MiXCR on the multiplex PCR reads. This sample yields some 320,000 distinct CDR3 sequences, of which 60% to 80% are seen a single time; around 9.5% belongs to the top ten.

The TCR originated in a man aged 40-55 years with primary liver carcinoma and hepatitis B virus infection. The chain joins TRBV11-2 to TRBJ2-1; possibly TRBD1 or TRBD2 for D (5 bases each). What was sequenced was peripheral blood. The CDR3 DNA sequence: TGTGCCAGCACCCTTACCCCCGGGGCCGTACCGAAGCATGAGCAGTTCTTC. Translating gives CASTLTPGAVPKHEQFF.